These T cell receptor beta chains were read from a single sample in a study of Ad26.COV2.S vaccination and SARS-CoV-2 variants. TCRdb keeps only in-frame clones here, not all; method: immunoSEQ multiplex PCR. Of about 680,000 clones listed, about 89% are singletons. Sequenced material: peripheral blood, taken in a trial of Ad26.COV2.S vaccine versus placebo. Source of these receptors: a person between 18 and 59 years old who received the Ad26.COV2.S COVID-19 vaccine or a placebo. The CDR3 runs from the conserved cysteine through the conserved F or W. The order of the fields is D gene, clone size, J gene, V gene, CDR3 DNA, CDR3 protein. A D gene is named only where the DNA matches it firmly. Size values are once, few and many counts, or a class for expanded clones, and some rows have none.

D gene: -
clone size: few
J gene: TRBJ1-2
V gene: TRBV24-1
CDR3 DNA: TGTGCCACCAGTCCAAGGGACACTTCTAACTATGGCTACACCTTC
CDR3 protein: CATSPRDTSNYGYTF

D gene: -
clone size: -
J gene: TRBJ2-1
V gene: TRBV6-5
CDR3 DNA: TGTGCCAGCAGTTACGAAGGGCCCCCCTACAATGAGCAGTTCTTC
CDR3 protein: CASSYEGPPYNEQFF

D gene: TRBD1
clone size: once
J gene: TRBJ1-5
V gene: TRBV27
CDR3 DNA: TGTGCCAGCAGTTTTGGGGACAGGGGTTCGGCCCAGCATTTT
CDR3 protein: CASSFGDRGSAQHF

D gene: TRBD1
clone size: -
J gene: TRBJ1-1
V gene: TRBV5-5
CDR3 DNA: TGTGCCAGCAGCTCGGACAGGTTAAGCTCGAACACTGAAGCTTTCTTT
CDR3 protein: CASSSDRLSSNTEAFF

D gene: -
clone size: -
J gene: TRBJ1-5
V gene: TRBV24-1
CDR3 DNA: TGTGCCACTCAGGGAAGGGGTATTCAGCCCCAGCATTTT
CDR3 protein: CATQGRGIQPQHF

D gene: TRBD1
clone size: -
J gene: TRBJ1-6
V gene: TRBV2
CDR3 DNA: TGTGCCAGCAGGTGGACAGGCGAATCACCCCTCCACTTT
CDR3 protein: CASRWTGESPLHF

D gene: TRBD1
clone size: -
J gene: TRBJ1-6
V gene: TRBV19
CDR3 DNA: TGTGCCAGTAGTCCCCGGGACAGGGGGCGGCATTCACCCCTCCACTTT
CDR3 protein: CASSPRDRGRHSPLHF

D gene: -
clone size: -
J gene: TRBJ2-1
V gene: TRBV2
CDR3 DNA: TGTGCCAGCCGTCGGATAGCAGACTACAATGAGCAGTTCTTC
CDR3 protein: CASRRIADYNEQFF

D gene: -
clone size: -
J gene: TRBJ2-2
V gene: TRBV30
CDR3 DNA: TGTGCCTGGAGTTACAGGGTGGGCGGGGAGCTGTTTTTT
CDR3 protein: CAWSYRVGGELFF

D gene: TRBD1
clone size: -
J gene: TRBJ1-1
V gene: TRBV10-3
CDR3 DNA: TGTGCCGTTACCGGGACAGGTTTGAACACTGAAGCTTTCTTT
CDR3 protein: CAVTGTGLNTEAFF

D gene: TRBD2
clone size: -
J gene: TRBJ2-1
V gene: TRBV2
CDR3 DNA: TGTGCCAGCAGGGGAGGGTACAATGAGCAGTTCTTC
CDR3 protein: CASRGGYNEQFF

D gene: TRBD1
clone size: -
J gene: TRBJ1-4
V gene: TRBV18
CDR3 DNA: TGTGCCAGCTCCCCCCGGGGACAGGGTCTCGAAAAACTGTTTTTT
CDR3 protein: CASSPRGQGLEKLFF

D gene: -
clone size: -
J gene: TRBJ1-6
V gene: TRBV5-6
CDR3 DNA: TGTGCCAGCAGCTTGACAGCTTATAATTCACCCCTCCACTTT
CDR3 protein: CASSLTAYNSPLHF

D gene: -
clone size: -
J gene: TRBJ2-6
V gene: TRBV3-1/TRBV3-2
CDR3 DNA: TGTGCCAGCAGCCAAGATTCGTGGTCCGGGGCCAACGTCCTGACTTTC
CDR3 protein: CASSQDSWSGANVLTF

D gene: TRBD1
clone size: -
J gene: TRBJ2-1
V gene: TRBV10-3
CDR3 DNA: TGTGCCATCAGTGGGGACAGGGCTGAGCAGTTCTTC
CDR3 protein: CAISGDRAEQFF

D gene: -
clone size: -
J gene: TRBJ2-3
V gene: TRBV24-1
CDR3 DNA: TGTGCCACCAGTGATCCCACCCAGGGAAGAGATACGCAGTATTTT
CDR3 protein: CATSDPTQGRDTQYF

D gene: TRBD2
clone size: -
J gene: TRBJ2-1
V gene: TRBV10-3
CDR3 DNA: TGTGCCACTCTAGCGGGAAGGGACAATGAGCAGTTCTTC
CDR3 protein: CATLAGRDNEQFF

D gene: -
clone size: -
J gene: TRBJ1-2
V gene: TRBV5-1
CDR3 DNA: TGCGCCAGCAGCTTGGCCCCAATGAGTTATGGCTACACCTTC
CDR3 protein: CASSLAPMSYGYTF

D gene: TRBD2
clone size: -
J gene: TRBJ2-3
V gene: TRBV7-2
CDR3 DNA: TGTGCCAGCAGCTTACCCCTAGCGGGGGGGACAGATACGCAGTATTTT
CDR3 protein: CASSLPLAGGTDTQYF

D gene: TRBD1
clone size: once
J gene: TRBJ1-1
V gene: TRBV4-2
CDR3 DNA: TGTGCCAGCAGCCAAGAGGACAGGTCCGCTGAAGCTTTCTTT
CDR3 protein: CASSQEDRSAEAFF

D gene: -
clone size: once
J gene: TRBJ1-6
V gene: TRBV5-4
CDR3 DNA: TGTGCCAGCAGCTTGTGGGGGCGATTTAATTCACCCCTCCACTTT
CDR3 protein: CASSLWGRFNSPLHF

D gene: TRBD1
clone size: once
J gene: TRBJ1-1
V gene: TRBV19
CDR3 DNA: TGTGCCAGTAGTCATATCCCGACAGGGGGTTATGGACGAACGAGCACTGAAGCTTTCTTT
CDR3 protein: CASSHIPTGGYGRTSTEAFF

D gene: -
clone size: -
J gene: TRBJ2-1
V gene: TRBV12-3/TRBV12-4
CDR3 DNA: TGTGCCAGCAGTTTGGAGAGAGAGCAGTTCTTC
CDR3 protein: CASSLEREQFF

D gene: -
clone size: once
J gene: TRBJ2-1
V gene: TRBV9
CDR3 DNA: TGTGCCAGCAGCGTAGAGTATGAGCAGTTCTTC
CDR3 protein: CASSVEYEQFF

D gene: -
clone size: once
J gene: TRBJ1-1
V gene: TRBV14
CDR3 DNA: TGTGCCAGCAGCCAAGTAGGGAGCACTGAAGCTTTCTTT
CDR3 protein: CASSQVGSTEAFF

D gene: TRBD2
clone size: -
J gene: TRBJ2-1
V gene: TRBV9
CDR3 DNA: TGTGCCAGCAGCGTAGTTCCCGGGACTAATACCTACAATGAGCAGTTCTTC
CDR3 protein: CASSVVPGTNTYNEQFF